This TCR beta chain was captured in a study of T-cell memory formation after mild COVID-19. Across the study: Each donor largely had its own TCR clusters. General study points: Memory sampled before infection contained some responding clones, suggesting cross-reactive memory joined.

V dropped 2 bases and J dropped 6; count of bases not matched to a gene: 4. Germline values: CDR1 DFQATT, CDR2 SNEGSKA (reference sequence). CDR3 length equals 14 residues. This clonotype has more than one count but fewer than ten. Its specificity is unknown. One entry per CDR3 protein results from TCRdb running MiXCR on the 5' RACE reads. This repertoire shows hundreds of thousands of distinct CDR3 sequences, about a fifth found once; its top ten account for approximately 8.4%. This receptor was identified in an adult woman who had mild COVID-19 (a few samples of this study predate the infection). Cell type and time point are not known. Sequences were obtained from PBMCs or a T cell subset sorted from them (not recorded which). The rearrangement links TRBV20-1 to TRBJ1-6; 7 positions agree with TRBD1. The CDR3 sequence is CSARKGASNSPLHF. In nucleotides, the CDR3 is TGCAGTGCTAGAAAGGGGGCGAGTAATTCACCCCTCCACTTT.